The source of this TCR beta chain is a study of blood T cell repertoires in COVID-19. About the study: Italy, Spain and the United States were the sources of the convalescent and acute COVID-19 samples. The cDNA or gDNA used as material had been derived from T cells, B-cell-depleted T cells, or PBMCs.

The CDR3 is made up of 14 amino acids. Germline CDR1 is SGHNT and CDR2 is YENEEA. Trimming removed 2 bases from V and 5 bases from J, with 10 bases in between. In the original processing: Amplification with reference gene primers provided the estimates of nucleated cell counts. Clones were read by immunoSEQ multiplex PCR, and TCRdb kept only the in-frame ones, dropping some. The D gene and trimming were derived from the DNA, and the V and J assignments and clone size from that table. The data contain 90,000 to 150,000 clones, around 81% of them singletons. The gene calls are TRBV11-3 and TRBJ2-1; D uncertain. This TCR derives from a human donor in a cohort sampled during active COVID-19. Sequenced material: peripheral blood. CDR3 bases: TGTGCCAGCAGCTTATTCCCAGGAAACAATGAGCAGTTCTTC. Amino acids: CASSLFPGNNEQFF. The variable domain in full, completed from reference TRBV11-3 and TRBJ2-1, reads EAGVVQSPRYKIIEKKQPVAFWCNPISGHNTLYWYLQNLGQGPELLIRYENEEAVDDSQLPKDRFSAERLKGVDSTLKIQPAELGDSAVYLCASSLFPGNNEQFFGPGTRLTVL.